This T cell receptor beta chain was sequenced for a study of Tregs in tolerant kidney transplant recipients. The germline gives CDR1 SGHTA, CDR2 FQGNSA. The CDR3 contains 15 residues. Trimming at V came to 0 bases and at J to 5 bases, leaving 4 bases not matched to a gene. Unstimulated Tregs (CD4+CD25+CD127-) and CD4+CD25- non-Tregs were sorted from PBMCs. This table comes from immunoSEQ multiplex PCR, and its TCRdb copy is limited to in-frame clones, with some not included. The table records over 50,000 clones, around 82% of them present only once. On this clone itself: What it recognizes is unknown.

Study results and limitations: Biological reproducibility was not directly addressed, but technical replication error appeared minimal. The most relevant donor-specific Treg TCRbeta repertoire apparently came from expansion with activated donor B cells.

V and J are TRBV7-2 and TRBJ1-2; 9 positions agree with TRBD1. The origin of this receptor is a human donor in good health. Sequencing was performed on CD4+ T cells from blood. The CDR3 nucleotides read TGTGCCAGCAGCTTAGCGGGGACAGGGATGTATGGCTACACCTTC. Translation: CASSLAGTGMYGYTF.